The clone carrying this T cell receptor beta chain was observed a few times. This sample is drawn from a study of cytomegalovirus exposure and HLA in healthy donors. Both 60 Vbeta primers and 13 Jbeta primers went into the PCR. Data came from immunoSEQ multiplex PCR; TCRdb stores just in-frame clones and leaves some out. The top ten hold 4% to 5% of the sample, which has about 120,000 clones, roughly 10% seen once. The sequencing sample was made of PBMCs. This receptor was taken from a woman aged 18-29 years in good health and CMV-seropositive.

CDR3 sequence: CASSESTRNKETQYF. CDR3 DNA sequence: TGTGCCAGCAGTGAATCGACGAGGAACAAAGAGACCCAGTACTTC. V usage is TRBV25-1 and J usage is TRBJ2-5; D is unclear. This CDR3 region has 15 residues. Germline values: CDR1 MGHDK, CDR2 SYGVNS. The V and J ends lost 1 base and 3 bases respectively, with 12 bases between them.